This T cell receptor (beta chain) is drawn from a study of response to subunit inactivated influenza vaccine. Findings of the study overall: Each seasonal flu vaccination may recruit only limited new T cells, authors suggested.

Each CDR3 protein is one row after TCRdb ran MiXCR on the RT-PCR reads. This sample has 650,000 to 800,000 distinct CDR3 sequences; about 18% occur once, and the top ten carry roughly a tenth. This clonotype has just a few counts. Its antigen is currently unknown. The TCR comes from a man aged 50-59 years who received an inactivated influenza vaccine. Source: PBMCs from blood, taken 4 to 6 days after vaccination.

CDR3 bases: TGTGCCAGCAGCCAAGATCCCAAATACGAGCAGTACTTC. It yields the protein CASSQDPKYEQYF. The chain uses TRBV4-2 and TRBJ2-7; D uncertain. V lost 0 bases and J 4 bases, leaving 7 bases between the germline ends. The CDR3 runs to 13 residues. Germline CDR1 reads LGHNA; CDR2 reads YNFKEQ.